The T cell receptor (beta chain) described here comes from a study of T-cell memory formation after mild COVID-19 (dated by TCRdb to the early 2020s). About the study as a whole: TCR sequence clusters from the two donors were largely donor specific. Longitudinal TCRalpha and TCRbeta repertoire sequencing tracked T-cell clones expanding and contracting after mild COVID-19 in a couple of donors. Two young, previously healthy adult volunteers, one female and one male, were included in the cohort. Broad study findings and their caveats: Some responding clones were detected in pre-infection memory, which suggested that pre-existing cross-reactive memory T cells had joined the SARS-CoV-2 response. Whether the second-wave clones peaking on day 37 were SARS-CoV-2 specific was not confirmed. Contracting CD4+ clones were found mainly in CM and EM memory subsets, while CD8+ clones were enriched in EMRA. The study covered only a couple of mild cases, and larger cohorts including severe cases with pre-infection samples were considered necessary. From day 15 to 85, contracting clones showed balanced CD4/CD8 phenotypes, whereas a second wave of clones that expanded from day 15 to 37 leaned towards CD4+.

V sheds 0 bases and J sheds 2 bases, leaving 11 bases between their ends. There are 16 amino acids in the CDR3, from cysteine to phenylalanine inclusive. The retained sequence is limited to the CDR3, 48 bases, with the frame set at the first base. The germline V gene specifies LGHNA as CDR1 and YSLEER as CDR2. Ficoll-Paque density gradient centrifugation was used to isolate PBMCs. This clonotype was counted between two and nine times. Its antigen remains unidentified. It has no much larger one-base neighbor in the sample; base qualities were not kept. Sequencing took place on an Illumina NovaSeq 6000. Using 5'RACE with constant-segment primers, TCRalpha and TCRbeta cDNA libraries were constructed, with sample barcodes and unique molecular identifiers added in the process. RNA was extracted from every sample with Trizol reagent. Libraries were amplified in two PCR steps, with a second sample barcode and Illumina TruSeq adapters added in the second step. Libraries were sequenced on an Illumina NovaSeq with 2 x 150 bp paired-end reads. Turning to the authors' computational methods: The reads were demultiplexed and collapsed into UMI-guided consensus sequences using migec v1.2.7. With mixcr v2.1.11, UMI consensuses were aligned to TRA and TRB V and J templates and assembled into clonotypes. Expanded or contracted clonotypes were those called significant by both edgeR and NoisET, with noise models trained on biological replicates. edgeR calls used a false discovery rate-adjusted p below 0.01 and a log2 fold-change threshold of 1. As an exploratory analysis of dynamics, max-normalized trajectories of the 1000 most abundant clonotypes were examined with PCA combined with hierarchical clustering. Separately sequenced CD4+ and CD8+ repertoires were used to assign a CD4 or CD8 phenotype to each responding clone. Using fastp trimming at Q25 and MiXCR clonotype assembly, TCRdb reanalyzed the public sequencing data and kept in-frame beta chains. Rows are combined by CDR3 protein, so each entry shows the most common genes and DNA. TCRdb, not the original authors, processed these V and J calls. The sample has 150,000 to 200,000 distinct CDR3 sequences on record, less than 40% of them singletons. The top ten hold about 12% of the sample.

Sequenced material: PBMCs or a T cell subset sorted from them (not recorded which). The rearranged chain carries TRBV4-3 and TRBJ2-1; no D gene call is confident. The receptor comes from an adult woman who had mild COVID-19 (a few samples of this study predate the infection). The sample titles of this study are shuffled in the database, so cell type and time point are left out; the donor was told from shared clones. The DNA sequence is as follows: TGCGCCAGCAGCCAAGATTCCAGAAGCCCCTACAATGAGCAGTTCTTC. The encoded protein is CASSQDSRSPYNEQFF.